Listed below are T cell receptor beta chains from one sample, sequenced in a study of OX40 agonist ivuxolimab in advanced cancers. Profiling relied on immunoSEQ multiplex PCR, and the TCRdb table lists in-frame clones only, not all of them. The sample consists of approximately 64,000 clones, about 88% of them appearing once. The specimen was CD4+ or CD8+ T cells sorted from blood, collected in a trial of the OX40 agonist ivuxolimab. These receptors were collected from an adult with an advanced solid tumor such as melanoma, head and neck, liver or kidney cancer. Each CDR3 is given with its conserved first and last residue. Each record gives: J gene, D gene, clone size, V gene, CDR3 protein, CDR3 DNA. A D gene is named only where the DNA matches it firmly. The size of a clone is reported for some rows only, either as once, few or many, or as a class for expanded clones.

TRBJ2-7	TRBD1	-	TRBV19	CASSIQGVRNEQYF	TGTGCCAGTAGTATACAGGGGGTTCGGAACGAGCAGTACTTC
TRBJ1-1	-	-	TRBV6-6	CASNNRRTEAFF	TGTGCCAGCAATAACAGGCGGACTGAAGCTTTCTTT
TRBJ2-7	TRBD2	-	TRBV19	CASSVTSGRPHEQYF	TGTGCCAGTAGCGTGACTAGCGGGAGGCCTCACGAGCAGTACTTC
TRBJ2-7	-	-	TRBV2	CASSEALWTYNSYEQYF	TGTGCCAGCAGTGAAGCGCTCTGGACGTATAACTCCTACGAGCAGTACTTC
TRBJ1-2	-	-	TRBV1	CTSSQDPPGYTF	TGCACCAGCAGCCAAGATCCACCCGGCTACACCTTC
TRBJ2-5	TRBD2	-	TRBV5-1	CASSLVLAEKKETQYF	TGCGCCAGCAGCTTGGTGCTAGCGGAAAAAAAAGAGACCCAGTACTTC
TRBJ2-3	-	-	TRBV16	CASSQSRARDTQYF	TGTGCCAGCAGCCAATCGAGGGCCAGAGATACGCAGTATTTT
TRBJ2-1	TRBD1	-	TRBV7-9	CASSPGQGAINEQFF	TGTGCCAGCAGCCCCGGACAGGGGGCGATCAATGAGCAGTTCTTC
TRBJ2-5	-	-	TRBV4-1	CASSEKALLAETQYF	TGCGCCAGCAGCGAAAAAGCCCTTTTAGCGGAGACCCAGTACTTC
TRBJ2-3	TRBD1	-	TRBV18	CASSEGTGSASTDTQYF	TGTGCCAGCTCCGAGGGGACAGGGTCTGCTAGCACAGATACGCAGTATTTT
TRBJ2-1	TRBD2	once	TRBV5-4	CASSFPSGRVEQFF	TGTGCCAGCAGCTTCCCGAGCGGGAGGGTTGAACAGTTCTTC
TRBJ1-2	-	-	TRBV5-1	CASSLNRRGDRLYGYTF	TGCGCCAGCAGCTTGAACAGACGAGGTGACAGGCTCTATGGCTACACCTTC
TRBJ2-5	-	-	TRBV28	CASSPVRQGGQETQYF	TGTGCCAGCAGTCCCGTCAGACAGGGAGGCCAAGAGACCCAGTACTTC
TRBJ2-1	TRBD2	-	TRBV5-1	CASSLGGSSYNEQFF	TGCGCCAGCAGCTTGGGCGGGAGCTCCTACAATGAGCAGTTCTTC
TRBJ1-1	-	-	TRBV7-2	CASSPPGRMNTEAFF	TGTGCCAGCAGCCCCCCCGGGAGGATGAACACTGAAGCTTTCTTT
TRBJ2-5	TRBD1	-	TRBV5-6	CASSFPTGAAGTQYF	TGTGCCAGCAGCTTTCCTACAGGGGCGGCGGGGACCCAGTACTTC
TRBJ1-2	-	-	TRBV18	CASSPSTGYTF	TGTGCCAGCTCACCAAGCACCGGCTACACCTTC
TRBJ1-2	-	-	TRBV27	CASRGELYGYTF	TGTGCCAGCAGAGGGGAGCTCTATGGCTACACCTTC
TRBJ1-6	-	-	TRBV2	CASTRDSSYNSPLHF	TGTGCCAGCACTAGAGATAGCTCCTATAATTCACCCCTCCACTTT
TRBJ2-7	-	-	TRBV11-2	CASSLEGLGTYEQYF	TGTGCCAGCAGCTTAGAGGGTCTGGGGACCTACGAGCAGTACTTC
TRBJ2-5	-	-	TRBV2	CASSEEETQYF	TGTGCCAGCAGTGAAGAGGAGACCCAGTACTTC
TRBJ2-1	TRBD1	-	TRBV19	CASSTQGAWGNEQFF	TGTGCCAGCTCTACCCAGGGGGCATGGGGCAATGAGCAGTTCTTC
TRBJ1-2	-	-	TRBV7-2	CASSLNRGRSSYGYTF	TGTGCCAGCAGCTTAAATCGGGGTCGTTCGAGCTATGGCTACACCTTC
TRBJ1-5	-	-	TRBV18	CASSPRDGPQHF	TGTGCCAGCTCCCCCAGGGACGGGCCCCAGCATTTT
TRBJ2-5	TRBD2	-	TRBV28	CASRGVRETQYF	TGTGCCAGTCGGGGGGTCCGTGAGACCCAGTACTTC
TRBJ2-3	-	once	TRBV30	CAGTTASTDTQYF	TGTGCCGGAACTACGGCTAGCACAGATACGCAGTATTTT
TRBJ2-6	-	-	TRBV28	CASSLPGTGANVLTF	TGTGCCAGCAGTTTACCAGGGACCGGGGCCAACGTCCTGACTTTC
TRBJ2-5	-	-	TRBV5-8	CASSRGRAETQYF	TGTGCCAGCAGCCGAGGCAGGGCGGAGACCCAGTACTTC
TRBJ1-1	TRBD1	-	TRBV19	CASSGHRGNTEAFF	TGTGCCAGTAGTGGACACAGGGGGAACACTGAAGCTTTCTTT
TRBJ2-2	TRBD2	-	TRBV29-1	CSVGGLAFTGELFF	TGCAGCGTTGGGGGACTAGCGTTCACCGGGGAGCTGTTTTTT
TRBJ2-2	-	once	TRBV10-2	CASSGPGPNTGELFF	TGCGCCAGCAGTGGACCAGGGCCGAACACCGGGGAGCTGTTTTTT
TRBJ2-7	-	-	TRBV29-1	CSVEDGGSPLYEQYF	TGCAGCGTTGAAGATGGGGGATCCCCCCTCTACGAGCAGTACTTC
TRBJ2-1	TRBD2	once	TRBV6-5	CASSRTSGTAGEQFF	TGTGCCAGCAGTCGGACTAGCGGGACAGCAGGTGAGCAGTTCTTC
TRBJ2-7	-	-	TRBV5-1	CASTWSSGQYEQYF	TGCGCCAGCACATGGTCTAGCGGACAGTACGAGCAGTACTTC
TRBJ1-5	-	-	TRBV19	CASSGRIDQPQHF	TGTGCCAGTAGTGGGAGAATTGATCAGCCCCAGCATTTT
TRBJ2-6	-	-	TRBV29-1	CSVVGANVLTF	TGCAGCGTTGTTGGGGCCAACGTCCTGACTTTC
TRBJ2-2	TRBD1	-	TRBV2	CASRYRGNGELFF	TGTGCCAGCCGGTACAGGGGCAACGGGGAGCTGTTTTTT
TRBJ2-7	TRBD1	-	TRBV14	CASSRDRGGYEQYF	TGTGCCAGCAGCCGGGACAGGGGTGGCTACGAGCAGTACTTC
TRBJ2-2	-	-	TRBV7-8	CASSSRDKTITGELFF	TGTGCCAGCAGCTCCCGGGACAAAACTATAACCGGGGAGCTGTTTTTT
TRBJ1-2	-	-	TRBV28	CASRSGRVDGYTF	TGTGCCAGCAGATCAGGCAGAGTCGATGGCTACACCTTC
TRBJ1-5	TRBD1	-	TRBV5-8	CASSQGQGKYSNQPQHF	TGTGCCAGCAGTCAGGGACAGGGAAAATATAGCAATCAGCCCCAGCATTTT
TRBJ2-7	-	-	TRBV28	CASRTIIGTYEQYF	TGTGCCAGCAGAACCATAATTGGTACCTACGAGCAGTACTTC
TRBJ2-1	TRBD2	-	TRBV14	CASSHQRLAGESREQFF	TGTGCCAGCAGCCACCAGAGACTAGCGGGAGAATCGCGTGAGCAGTTCTTC
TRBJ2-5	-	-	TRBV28	CASSDGGRETQYF	TGTGCCAGCAGTGACGGGGGACGAGAGACCCAGTACTTC
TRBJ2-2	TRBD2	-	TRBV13	CASSLEGLAARGPGELFF	TGTGCCAGCAGCTTAGAGGGACTAGCGGCGCGGGGCCCCGGGGAGCTGTTTTTT
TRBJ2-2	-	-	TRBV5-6	CASGRLASSDGELFF	TGTGCCAGTGGCAGGCTAGCGAGCTCGGACGGGGAGCTGTTTTTT
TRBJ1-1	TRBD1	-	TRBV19	CTGRDSRMGTEAFF	TGCACGGGGAGGGACAGTCGAATGGGCACTGAAGCTTTCTTT
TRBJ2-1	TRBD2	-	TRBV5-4	CASPHATSGRVHGEQFF	TGTGCCAGCCCCCACGCGACTAGCGGGAGGGTCCATGGTGAGCAGTTCTTC
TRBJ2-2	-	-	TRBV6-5	CASSYSGLGGTGELFF	TGTGCCAGCAGTTACTCGGGCCTCGGGGGCACCGGGGAGCTGTTTTTT
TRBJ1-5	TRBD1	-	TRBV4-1	CASSQVGTGLINQPQHF	TGCGCCAGCAGCCAAGTGGGGACAGGGCTCATTAATCAGCCCCAGCATTTT
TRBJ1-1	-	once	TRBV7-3	CASSLGLSGTTEAFF	TGTGCCAGCAGCTTAGGGCTGTCAGGGACCACTGAAGCTTTCTTT
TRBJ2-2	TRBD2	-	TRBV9	CASSQTSGRAFRNTGELFF	TGTGCCAGCAGCCAGACTAGCGGGAGGGCGTTCAGGAACACCGGGGAGCTGTTTTTT
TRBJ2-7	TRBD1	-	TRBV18	CASSPMAIQGKDEQYF	TGTGCCAGCTCACCAATGGCTATACAGGGGAAGGACGAGCAGTACTTC
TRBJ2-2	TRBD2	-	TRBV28	CASSRGGLGDGELFF	TGTGCCAGCAGCCGGGGGGGGCTGGGGGACGGGGAGCTGTTTTTT